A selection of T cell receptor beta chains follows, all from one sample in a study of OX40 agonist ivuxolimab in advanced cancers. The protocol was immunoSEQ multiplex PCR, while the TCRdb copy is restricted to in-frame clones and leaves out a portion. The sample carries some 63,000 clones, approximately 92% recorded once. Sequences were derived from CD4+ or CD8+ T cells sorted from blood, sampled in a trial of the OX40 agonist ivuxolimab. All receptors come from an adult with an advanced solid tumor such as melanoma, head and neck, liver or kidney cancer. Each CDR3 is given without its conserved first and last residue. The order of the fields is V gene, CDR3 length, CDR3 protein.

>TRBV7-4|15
ASSLAGGRRQGKTQY
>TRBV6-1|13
ASSPGHRNTGELF
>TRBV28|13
ASSSGVPTNEKLF
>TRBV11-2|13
ASSLPSGASYEQY
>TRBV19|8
ATSNYGYT
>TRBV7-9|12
ASSLAVNTGELF
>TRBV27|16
ASSFGVSERMNTGELF
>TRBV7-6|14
ASSLELGQGRHTIY
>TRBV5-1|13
ASSPARGGREKLF
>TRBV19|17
ASSIASVVGGSSYNEQF
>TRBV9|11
ASSVWDTDTQY
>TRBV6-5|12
ASSYEGVYTEAF
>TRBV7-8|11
ASSYQGSYEQY
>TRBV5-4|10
ASNGGNSPLH
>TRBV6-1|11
ASSFGTNYGYT
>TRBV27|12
ASTRGANYNEQF
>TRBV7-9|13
ASSRGRTYYNEQF
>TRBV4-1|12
ASSQLGMNTEAF
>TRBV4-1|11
ASSTSGTYEQY
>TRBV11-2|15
ASSLGVWRMNTGELF